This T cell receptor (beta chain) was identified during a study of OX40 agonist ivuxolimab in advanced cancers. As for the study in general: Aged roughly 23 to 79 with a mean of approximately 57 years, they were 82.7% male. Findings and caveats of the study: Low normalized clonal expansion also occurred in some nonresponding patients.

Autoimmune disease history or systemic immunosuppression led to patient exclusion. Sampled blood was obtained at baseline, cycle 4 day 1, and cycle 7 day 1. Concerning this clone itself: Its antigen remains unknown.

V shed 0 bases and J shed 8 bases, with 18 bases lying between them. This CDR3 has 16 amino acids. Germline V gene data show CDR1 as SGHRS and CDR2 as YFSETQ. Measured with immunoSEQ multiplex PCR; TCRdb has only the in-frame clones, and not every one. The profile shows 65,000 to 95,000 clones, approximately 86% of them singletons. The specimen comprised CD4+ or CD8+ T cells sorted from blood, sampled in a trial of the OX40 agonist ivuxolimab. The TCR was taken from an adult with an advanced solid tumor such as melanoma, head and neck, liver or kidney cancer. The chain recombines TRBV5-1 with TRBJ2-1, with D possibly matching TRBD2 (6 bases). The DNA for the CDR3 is TGCGCCAGCAGCTTGGCAAGCGGGTCCCTTCACGATGAGCAGTTCTTC. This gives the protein CASSLASGSLHDEQFF.